Presented here are 18 T cell receptor beta chains from one specimen sequenced in a study of tumor and adjacent non-tumor tissue in lung cancer. This sample's RNA came from whole unsorted tissue. The library came from three nested PCR rounds adapted from ARM-PCR protocols. TCRdb reanalysed the multiplex PCR reads using MiXCR and keeps one entry per CDR3 protein. The sample has some 200,000 distinct CDR3 sequences, around 70% seen once. Sequencing was done on a sample of lung tumor tissue. These receptors all come from a man in his fifties or sixties with non-small cell lung cancer.

Comments on this clonotype: The junction and the germline gene differ at one end; a read error may be behind it. This chain links TRBV20-1 with TRBJ2-7; D gene ambiguous. Germline lookup yields CDR1 DFQATT and CDR2 SNEGSKA (reference sequence). The CDR3 covers 13 residues. The DNA for the CDR3 is TGCAGTGCTACCGGAACCCTGCTAAGCGAGCGGTACTTC. Translation gives CSATGTLLSERYF.

This clonotype turned up a few times. The chain joins TRBV6-2 or TRBV6-3 to TRBJ2-7; no clear D gene. Germline V gives CDR1 MNHEY, CDR2 SVGEGT. The CDR3 is 12 residues long. V was pared by 5 bases and J by 1 base, with 6 bases between. This chain's CDR3 is CASSLISYEQYF. The CDR3 DNA reads as TGTGCCAGCAGTCTGATATCCTACGAGCAGTACTTC.

V and J are TRBV11-2 and TRBJ2-3; D not resolved. Germline V gene lookup returns CDR1 SGHAT and CDR2 FQNNGV. The CDR3 sequence is 13 residues long. Trimming took 8 bases from V and 15 from J, leaving 24 bases between them. CDR3 sequence: CASSSEEWGTHYF. The CDR3 DNA follows: TGTGCCAGCTCCTCCGAGGAGTGGGGTACTCATTATTTT.

The gene calls are TRBV5-6 and TRBJ2-1, with 7 positions matching TRBD2. Germline trimming cut 6 bases from V and 9 bases from J; bases unmatched to any gene: 12. The length of the CDR3 is 14 residues. From germline, CDR1 is SGHDT and CDR2 YYEEEE. The chain's CDR3 is CASTLLRLALEQFF. DNA for the CDR3: TGTGCCAGCACCCTTCTTCGACTAGCCCTTGAGCAGTTCTTC.

At least ten counts were recorded for this clonotype. This CDR3 reads CSVAAGPNTEAFF. The CDR3 nucleotides read TGCAGCGTTGCGGCGGGACCTAACACTGAAGCTTTCTTT. The chain carries TRBV29-1 and TRBJ1-1, with D maybe TRBD1 (5 bases). Deletions cut 4 bases from V and 2 bases from J, with 11 bases between. The CDR3 is made up of 13 amino acids. Germline CDR1 and CDR2: SQVTM and ANQGSEA.

Only one count was recorded for this clonotype. The V call is TRBV20-1, the J call TRBJ2-1; tentatively, D is TRBD1 (6 bases). The CDR3 spans 13 residues. V dropped 2 bases and J dropped 15 bases, with 20 bases sitting between them. Germline-derived CDR1 and CDR2 are DFQATT and SNEGSKA (reference sequence). The CDR3 DNA reads as TGCAGTGCTAGACTAGCAGGGGCCCCTCAGGTGTTCTTC. The encoded protein is CSARLAGAPQVFF.

This clonotype appeared a few times. The chain carries TRBV20-1 and TRBJ2-7; D is possibly TRBD2 (6 bases). V gave up 0 bases and J gave up 4 bases, with 22 bases separating them. Germline CDR1 reads DFQATT; CDR2 reads SNEGSKA (reference sequence). The CDR3 totals 17 residues. CDR3: CSARDLGGGGSPYEQYF. CDR3 nucleotide sequence: TGCAGTGCTAGAGATCTGGGGGGAGGCGGTTCCCCTTACGAGCAGTACTTC.

This rearrangement joins TRBV6-1 to TRBJ2-3; D is perhaps TRBD1 (5 bases). Trimming left V 5 bases short and J 4 bases short, with 16 bases between. Germline CDR1 reads MNHNS; CDR2 reads SASEGT. There are 15 residues in the CDR3. The CDR3: CASSPKGVWADTQYF. The CDR3 DNA reads as TGTGCCAGCAGTCCTAAAGGGGTATGGGCAGATACGCAGTATTTT.

The chain combines TRBV20-1 with TRBJ2-7; possible D gene TRBD1, 5 bases. Germline V lookup: CDR1 DFQATT, CDR2 SNEGSKA (reference sequence). With 3 bases removed from V and 7 bases from J, the gap between germline ends came to 13 bases. CDR3 length: 12 residues. In DNA, the CDR3 is TGCAGTGCTAGTAAGGGGATCAATGAGCAGTACTTC. It codes for CSASKGINEQYF.

Of note for this clonotype: A much larger clone differs by one base, so this may be a read error. The chain recombines TRBV6-6 with TRBJ1-4; 10 nucleotides line up with TRBD1. Germline-derived CDR1 and CDR2 are MNHNY and SVGAGI (reference sequence). V shed 2 bases and J 11 bases; nucleotides not matched to a gene: 5. The CDR3 is made up of 14 amino acids. CDR3 DNA: TGTGCCAGCAGTTACCCGACAGGGGGCGAGAAACTGTTTTTT. Translated: CASSYPTGGEKLFF.

This clonotype turned up a few times. The chain joins TRBV5-1 to TRBJ1-6; 8 nucleotides align to TRBD1. Trimming at V came to 1 base and at J to 10 bases, leaving 7 bases not matched to a gene. The CDR3 length is 15 residues. The V gene's germline CDR1 is SGHRS and CDR2 YFSETQ. CDR3 amino acids: CASSLRQGSGSPLHF. DNA of the CDR3: TGCGCCAGCAGCTTGCGACAGGGGTCGGGCTCACCCCTCCACTTT. Supplemented by reference TRBV5-1 and TRBJ1-6, the full variable domain reads KAGVTQTPRYLIKTRGQQVTLSCSPISGHRSVSWYQQTPGQGLQFLFEYFSETQRNKGNFPGRFSGRQFSNSRSEMNVSTLELGDSALYLCASSLRQGSGSPLHFGNGTRLTVT.

Comment on this clonotype: One end of the junction does not line up with germline, which may come from a read error. V and J are TRBV11-3 and TRBJ2-3; 11 nucleotides agree with TRBD2. From germline, CDR1 is SGHNT and CDR2 YENEEA. The CDR3 extends over 16 amino acids. The CDR3 region has the DNA TGTGCCAACAGCTTATTAGCGGGGGGGCGAACAGATACACAGTATTTT. Translating it yields CANSLLAGGRTDTQYF. The full variable domain, completed using reference TRBV11-3 and TRBJ2-3, is EAGVVQSPRYKIIEKKQPVAFWCNPISGHNTLYWYLQNLGQGPELLIRYENEEAVDDSQLPKDRFSAERLKGVDSTLKIQPAELGDSAVYLCANSLLAGGRTDTQYFGPGTRLTVL.

With regard to this clonotype: An end of the junction differs from the germline gene, which may be a read error. The V gene is TRBV4-3, the J gene TRBJ2-1; TRBD2 aligns across 9 bases. This CDR3 is 17 amino acids long. Germline CDR1 is LGHNA and CDR2 is YSLEER. This chain's CDR3 is CASSQNRAGGNYNEQFF. Written as DNA, the CDR3 is TGCGCCAGCAGCCAAAATAGGGCGGGAGGGAACTACAATGAGCAGTTTTTC.

Details on this clonotype: The junction and the germline gene differ at one end; a read error may be behind it. This sequence joins TRBV20-1 and TRBJ2-1, with 11 bases identical to TRBD2. CDR1 is DFQATT and CDR2 is SNEGSKA in the germline V gene (reference sequence). This CDR3 comprises 16 residues. In nucleotides, the CDR3 is TGCAGTGCTGAGACTAGCGGGGTTCTAAACTACAATGAGCAGTCCTTC. This gives the protein CSAETSGVLNYNEQSF.

As concerns this clonotype: The germline gene is not matched at one end of the junction; a read error may be the cause. The V call is TRBV20-1, the J call TRBJ2-5, with D maybe TRBD2 (5 bases). The V gene's germline CDR1 is DFQATT and CDR2 SNEGSKA (reference sequence). The CDR3 covers 11 residues. CDR3 DNA sequence: TGCATTGCTAGAGATATGGGAGCCCAGTACTTC. Amino acid sequence: CIARDMGAQYF.

On this clonotype: A junction boundary mismatches the germline segment, possibly from a read error. The chain recombines TRBV11-3 with TRBJ2-6, with a possible D match to TRBD2 (6 bases). The germline V gene encodes CDR1 SGHNT and CDR2 YENEEA. CDR3 size: 17 residues. CDR3 sequence reads: CASSLVEGRPGANVLTF. CDR3 DNA sequence: TGTGCCAGCAGCTTAGTGGAGGGGAGGCCTGGGGCCAACGTCCTGACCTTC.

Details on this clonotype: One end of the junction varies from germline; a read error may be responsible. The V gene is TRBV28, the J gene TRBJ2-3, with D unresolved. The CDR3 length is 14 residues. CDR1 and CDR2 (germline): MDHEN, SYDVKM. The DNA of the CDR3 is TGTGTCAGCAGTTCCGGAGCCGTCCCAGGTACGCAGTATTTT. Translation: CVSSSGAVPGTQYF.

The sample holds many counts of this clonotype. V usage is TRBV6-6 and J usage is TRBJ2-2; 8 bases line up with TRBD2. Germline assignment: CDR1 MNHNY and CDR2 SVGAGI (reference sequence). The CDR3 has 14 residues. J lost 6 bases, V lost 6 bases, and 6 bases had no gene match. The CDR3 bases are TGTGCCAGCAGCCGAGCGGGAGTCGCCGGGGAGCTGTTTTTT. This gives the protein CASSRAGVAGELFF.